This TCR beta chain was observed in a study of metastatic and nonmetastatic thyroid tumors. Study context: Repertoires from blood and tumor or nodule tissue of malignant and benign thyroid patients were compared.

All patients were untreated before thyroid surgery. This clone has just a few counts. A read error may be the cause here, since a much bigger clone is one base away. TCRdb re-clonotyped the PCR reads via MiXCR. The repertoire holds 30,000 to 50,000 clones, with roughly 14% as singletons. The CDR3 consists of 14 residues. V was cut by 10 bases and J by 8 bases, with 21 bases left in between. From germline, CDR1 is MNHNS and CDR2 SASEGT. This sequence was found in a female donor with papillary thyroid cancer or a benign thyroid nodule (not recorded which). Some clones in this sample may be carry-over from other donors' samples. The rearrangement links TRBV6-1 to TRBJ2-1; no definite D call. The sequencing input was blood. The CDR3 here is CANSPGVARDEQFF. In nucleotides, the CDR3 is TGTGCCAACAGCCCGGGTGTGGCACGCGATGAGCAGTTCTTC.